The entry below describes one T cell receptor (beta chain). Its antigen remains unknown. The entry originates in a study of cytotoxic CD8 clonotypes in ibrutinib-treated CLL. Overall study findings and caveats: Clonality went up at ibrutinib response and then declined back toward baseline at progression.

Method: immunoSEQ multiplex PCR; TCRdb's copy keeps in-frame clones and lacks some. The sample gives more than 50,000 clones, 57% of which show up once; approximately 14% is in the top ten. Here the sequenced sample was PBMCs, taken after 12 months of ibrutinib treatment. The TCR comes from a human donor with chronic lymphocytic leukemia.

CDR3: CASRGGQGQNQPQHF. The CDR3, as DNA: TGCGCCAGCAGGGGAGGACAGGGCCAAAATCAGCCCCAGCATTTT. The rearrangement joins TRBV10-2 to TRBJ1-5; TRBD1 matches 8 bases. CDR1 and CDR2 from the germline V gene are WSHSY and SAAADI. With 6 bases clipped from V and 4 bases from J, the junction kept 8 bases outside the gene matches. The CDR3 is 15 amino acids.